Below, 11 T cell receptor beta chains from the same sample are listed, as sequenced in a study of OX40 agonist ivuxolimab in advanced cancers. The table came from immunoSEQ multiplex PCR; TCRdb's copy has only in-frame clones and leaves some out. This sample has around 80,000 clones, with 89% found just once. The sample in question was CD4+ or CD8+ T cells sorted from blood, obtained in a trial of the OX40 agonist ivuxolimab. Source of these receptors: an adult with an advanced solid tumor such as melanoma, head and neck, liver or kidney cancer.

This rearrangement joins TRBV2 to TRBJ1-6; D gene unclear. CDR1 SNHLY and CDR2 FYNNEI come from the germline V gene. This CDR3 has 16 amino acids. V lost 6 bases and J 7 bases, leaving 19 bases between the germline ends. CDR3 coding DNA: TGTGCCAGCAGCAGACGACCTTCCGCTACCAATTCACCCCTCCACTTT. Amino acids: CASSRRPSATNSPLHF.

The chain is built from TRBV7-6 and TRBJ2-7; either TRBD1 or TRBD2 may fit D (5 bases each). The V end was cut by 1 base, the J end by 2 bases, with 6 bases between. Germline CDR1 SGHVS, CDR2 FNYEAQ. CDR3 size: 13 residues. CDR3 in DNA: TGTGCCAGCAGCTTAGGGGACCCCTACGAGCAGTACTTC. Protein: CASSLGDPYEQYF. The variable domain in full, with the rest retrieved from reference TRBV7-6 and TRBJ2-7, is GAGVSQSPRYKVTKRGQDVALRCDPISGHVSLYWYRQALGQGPEFLTYFNYEAQQDKSGLPNDRFSAERPEGSISTLTIQRTEQRDSAMYRCASSLGDPYEQYFGPGTRLTVT.

V usage is TRBV19 and J usage is TRBJ2-6, with 9 bases aligning to TRBD2. Germline assignment: CDR1 LNHDA and CDR2 SQIVND (reference sequence). This CDR3 has 18 residues. V was pared by 4 bases and J by 4 bases, with 11 bases of the junction left unmatched. DNA of the CDR3: TGTGCCAGTAGTACTAGGGGACTAGCATTTTCCGGGGCCAACGTCCTGACTTTC. Amino acids: CASSTRGLAFSGANVLTF.

This clone has only one observation. The chain has TRBV19 and TRBJ1-1; the match to TRBD1 covers 8 bases. CDR3 length: 14 amino acids. Germline trimming cut 4 bases from V and 6 bases from J; bases unmatched to any gene: 7. Germline lookup yields CDR1 LNHDA and CDR2 SQIVND (reference sequence). CDR3 sequence: CASSTRQGRAEAFF. The DNA for the CDR3 is TGTGCCAGTAGTACCAGACAGGGGAGGGCTGAAGCTTTCTTT.

In nucleotides, the CDR3 is TGCGCCAGCAGCTTTAACGGAGAGACTGAAGCTTTCTTT. It codes for CASSFNGETEAFF. V gene TRBV5-1 combines with J gene TRBJ1-1; D unclear. Germline V lookup: CDR1 SGHRS, CDR2 YFSETQ. Trimming took 2 bases from V and 5 from J, leaving 10 bases between them. The CDR3 consists of 13 residues.

Here the CDR3 DNA reads TGCAGCGTTTGGGGCCAGGGGAGGGAAGGCAATCAGCCCCAGCATTTT. It is translated as CSVWGQGREGNQPQHF. The rearrangement links TRBV29-1 to TRBJ1-5; tentative D call: TRBD1 (6 bases). CDR3 size: 16 residues. V was cut by 5 bases and J by 2 bases, with 19 bases left in between. Germline V gene data show CDR1 as SQVTM and CDR2 as ANQGSEA.

The chain is built from TRBV6-1 and TRBJ1-1; tentative D call: TRBD1 (6 bases). Trimming removed 5 bases from V and 4 bases from J, with 14 bases in between. The CDR3 has 14 residues. From germline, CDR1 is MNHNS and CDR2 SASEGT. CDR3 sequence (DNA): TGTGCCAGCAGTCGGGACACCTCGGGCACTGAAGCTTTCTTT. Translating it yields CASSRDTSGTEAFF.

The chain has TRBV7-8 and TRBJ1-4; D unclear. The V and J ends lost 1 base and 10 bases respectively, with 13 bases between them. The CDR3 sequence is 14 residues long. Germline lookup yields CDR1 SGHVS and CDR2 FQNEAQ. CDR3 in DNA: TGTGCCAGCAGCTTAGATGGGTGGGAAGGAAAACTGTTTTTT. Translated: CASSLDGWEGKLFF.

V is TRBV7-6 and J is TRBJ2-4; D is possibly TRBD2 (6 bases). V was pared by 5 bases and J by 7 bases, with 12 bases between. This CDR3 has 13 amino acids. Germline values: CDR1 SGHVS, CDR2 FNYEAQ. The CDR3 nucleotides are TGTGCCAGCAGCCCCTTTCGGGGGAACATTCAGTACTTC. This encodes CASSPFRGNIQYF.

This rearrangement joins TRBV20-1 to TRBJ2-1; the D is unclear. CDR1 is DFQATT and CDR2 is SNEGSKA in the germline V gene (reference sequence). The germline V and J ends were trimmed by 1 base and 4 bases, with 2 bases remaining between them. The CDR3 has 11 residues. The DNA of the CDR3 is TGCAGTGCTAGAGTATACAATGAGCAGTTCTTC. As protein: CSARVYNEQFF.

The CDR3 DNA is TGTGCCAGCAGTGAATACGAGGCGTGGTCTGTCTACACCTTC. Its translation is CASSEYEAWSVYTF. The chain carries TRBV6-1 and TRBJ1-2; D not certain. V lost 2 bases and J lost 10, with 17 bases in between. From germline, CDR1 is MNHNS and CDR2 SASEGT. The CDR3 extends over 14 amino acids.